This T cell receptor (beta chain) was captured in a study of vaccination effects on CD4 cells after COVID-19. At the level of the study: Pools of viral peptides were used by the ViraFEST assay to expand antigen-specific CD4+ T cells ahead of sequencing.

Comments on this clone: Its specificity is unknown.

It was after nine to eleven days of culture that CD4+ T cells were isolated. Half-medium replacement with IL-2 medium occurred on days 3 and 7. CDR1 and CDR2 from the germline V gene are MNHEY and SVGAGI. CDR3 length equals 16 residues. V was pared by 3 bases and J by 3 bases, with 12 bases between. TCRdb keeps only in-frame clones here, not all; method: immunoSEQ multiplex PCR. The data show 70,000 or so clones, around 77% seen once. Here the sequenced sample was CD4+ T cells from PBMCs cultured without peptide, taken before COVID-19 vaccination. The chain is built from TRBV6-5 and TRBJ1-6; D uncertain. The sequence came from a human donor who received a COVID-19 vaccine. CDR3 nucleotide sequence: TGTGCCAGCAGTTATGGAAACAGACTCTATAATTCACCCCTCCACTTT. It is translated as CASSYGNRLYNSPLHF.